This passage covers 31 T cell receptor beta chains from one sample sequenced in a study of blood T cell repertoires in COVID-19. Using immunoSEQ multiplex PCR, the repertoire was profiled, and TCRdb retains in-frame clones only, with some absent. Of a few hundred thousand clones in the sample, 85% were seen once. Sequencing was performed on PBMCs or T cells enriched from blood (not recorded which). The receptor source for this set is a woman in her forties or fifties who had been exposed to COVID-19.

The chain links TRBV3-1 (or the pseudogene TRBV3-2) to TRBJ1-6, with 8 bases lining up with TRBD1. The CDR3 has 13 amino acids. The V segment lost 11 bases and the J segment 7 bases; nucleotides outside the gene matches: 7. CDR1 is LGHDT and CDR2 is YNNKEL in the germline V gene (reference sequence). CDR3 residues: CACGQGRNSPLHF. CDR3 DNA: TGTGCCTGCGGACAGGGTCGCAATTCACCCCTCCACTTT.

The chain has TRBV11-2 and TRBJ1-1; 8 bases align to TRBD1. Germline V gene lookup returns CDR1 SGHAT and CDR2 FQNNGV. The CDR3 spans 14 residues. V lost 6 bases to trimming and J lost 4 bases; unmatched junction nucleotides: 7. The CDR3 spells CASRTGGGSTEAFF. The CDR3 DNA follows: TGTGCCAGCAGAACAGGGGGTGGGAGCACTGAAGCTTTCTTT.

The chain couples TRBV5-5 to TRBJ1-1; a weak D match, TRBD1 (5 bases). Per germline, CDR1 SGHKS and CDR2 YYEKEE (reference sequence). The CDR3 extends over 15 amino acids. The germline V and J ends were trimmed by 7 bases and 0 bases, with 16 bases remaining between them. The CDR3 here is CASHRGAVMNTEAFF. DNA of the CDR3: TGTGCCAGCCACCGCGGGGCGGTTATGAACACTGAAGCTTTCTTT.

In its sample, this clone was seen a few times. The CDR3 reads CASSQGEGGSYNEQFF. CDR3 nucleotides: TGTGCCAGCAGCCAAGGAGAGGGAGGGTCCTACAATGAGCAGTTCTTC. J is TRBJ2-1 and V is TRBV4-2; 7 nucleotides line up with TRBD2. This CDR3 has 16 amino acids. Germline loops: CDR1 LGHNA, CDR2 YNFKEQ. Trimming removed 1 base from V and 1 base from J; junction bases left unmatched: 4.

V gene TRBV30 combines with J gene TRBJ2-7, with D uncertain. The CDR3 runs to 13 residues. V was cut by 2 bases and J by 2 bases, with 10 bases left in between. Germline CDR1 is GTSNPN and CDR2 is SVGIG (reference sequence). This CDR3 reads CAWSLGRAYEQYF. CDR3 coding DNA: TGTGCCTGGAGTCTGGGCCGAGCCTACGAGCAGTACTTC.

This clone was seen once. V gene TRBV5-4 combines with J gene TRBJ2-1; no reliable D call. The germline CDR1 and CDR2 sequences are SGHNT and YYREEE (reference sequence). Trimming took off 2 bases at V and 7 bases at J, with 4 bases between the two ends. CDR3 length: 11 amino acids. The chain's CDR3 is CASSFINEQFF. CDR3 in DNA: TGTGCCAGCAGCTTTATTAATGAGCAGTTCTTC.

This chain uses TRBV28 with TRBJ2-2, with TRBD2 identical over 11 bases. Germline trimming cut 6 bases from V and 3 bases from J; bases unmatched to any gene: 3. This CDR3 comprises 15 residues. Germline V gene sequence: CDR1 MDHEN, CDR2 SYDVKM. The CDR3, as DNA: TGTGCCAGCAGCCTAGCGGGGGGATACACCGGGGAGCTGTTTTTT. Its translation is CASSLAGGYTGELFF.

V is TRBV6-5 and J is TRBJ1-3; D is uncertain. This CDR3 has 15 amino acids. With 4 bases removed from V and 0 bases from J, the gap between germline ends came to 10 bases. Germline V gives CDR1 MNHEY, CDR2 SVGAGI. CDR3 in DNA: TGTGCCAGCAGTTTTATTCCCCTCTCTGGAAACACCATATATTTT. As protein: CASSFIPLSGNTIYF.

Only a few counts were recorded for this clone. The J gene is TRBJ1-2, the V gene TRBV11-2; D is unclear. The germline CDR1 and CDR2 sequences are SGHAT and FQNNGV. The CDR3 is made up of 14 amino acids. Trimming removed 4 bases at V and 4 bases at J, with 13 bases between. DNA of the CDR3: TGTGCCAGCAGCTCACTAGGGAGCGCCTATGGCTACACCTTC. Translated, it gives CASSSLGSAYGYTF.

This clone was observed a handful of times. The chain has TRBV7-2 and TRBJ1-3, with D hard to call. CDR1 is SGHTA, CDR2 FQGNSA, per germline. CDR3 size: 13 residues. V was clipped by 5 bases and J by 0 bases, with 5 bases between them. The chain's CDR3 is CASSANSGNTIYF. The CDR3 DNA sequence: TGTGCCAGCAGCGCGAACTCTGGAAACACCATATATTTT.

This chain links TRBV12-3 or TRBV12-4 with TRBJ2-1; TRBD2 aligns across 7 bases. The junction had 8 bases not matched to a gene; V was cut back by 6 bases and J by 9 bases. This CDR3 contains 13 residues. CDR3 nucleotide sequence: TGTGCCAGCAGCCTGTTACTAGCGACTGAGCAGTTCTTC. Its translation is CASSLLLATEQFF.

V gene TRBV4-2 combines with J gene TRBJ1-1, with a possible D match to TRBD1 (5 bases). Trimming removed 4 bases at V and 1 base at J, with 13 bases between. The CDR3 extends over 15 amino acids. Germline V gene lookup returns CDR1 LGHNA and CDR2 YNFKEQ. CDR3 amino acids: CASSPVGRGNTEAFF. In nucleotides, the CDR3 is TGTGCCAGCAGCCCAGTGGGGCGGGGGAACACTGAAGCTTTCTTT.

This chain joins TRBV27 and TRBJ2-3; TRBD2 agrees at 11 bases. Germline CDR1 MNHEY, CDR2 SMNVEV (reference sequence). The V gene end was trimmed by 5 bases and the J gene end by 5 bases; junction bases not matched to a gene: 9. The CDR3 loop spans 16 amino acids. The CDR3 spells CASSEMTSGVEDTQYF. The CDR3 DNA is TGTGCCAGCAGTGAAATGACTAGCGGGGTAGAAGATACGCAGTATTTT.

CDR3 sequence reads: CASTTTGGSTEAFF. The CDR3 DNA sequence: TGTGCCAGTACCACAACAGGGGGAAGCACTGAAGCTTTCTTT. This chain joins TRBV19 and TRBJ1-1, with 8 bases fitting TRBD1. The CDR3 sequence is 14 residues long. Germline CDR1 LNHDA, CDR2 SQIVND (reference sequence). Trimming removed 7 bases from V and 4 bases from J; junction bases left unmatched: 8.

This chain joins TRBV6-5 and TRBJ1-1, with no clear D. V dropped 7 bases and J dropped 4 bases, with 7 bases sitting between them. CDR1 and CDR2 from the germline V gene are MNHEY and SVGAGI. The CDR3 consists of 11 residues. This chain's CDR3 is CASNGVTEAFF. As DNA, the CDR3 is TGTGCCAGCAACGGAGTCACTGAAGCTTTCTTT.

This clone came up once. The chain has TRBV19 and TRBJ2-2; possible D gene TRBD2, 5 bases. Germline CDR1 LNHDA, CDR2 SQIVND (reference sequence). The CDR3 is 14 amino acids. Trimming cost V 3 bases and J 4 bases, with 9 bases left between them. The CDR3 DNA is TGTGCCAGTAGTATGGGAGTACTCACCGGGGAGCTGTTTTTT. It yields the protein CASSMGVLTGELFF.

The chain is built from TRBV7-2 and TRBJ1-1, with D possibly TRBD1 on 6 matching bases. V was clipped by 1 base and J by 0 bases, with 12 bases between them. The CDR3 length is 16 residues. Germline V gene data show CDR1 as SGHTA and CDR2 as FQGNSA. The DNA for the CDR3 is TGTGCCAGCAGCTTAGGGCCAGGGGTCGTGAACACTGAAGCTTTCTTT. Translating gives CASSLGPGVVNTEAFF.

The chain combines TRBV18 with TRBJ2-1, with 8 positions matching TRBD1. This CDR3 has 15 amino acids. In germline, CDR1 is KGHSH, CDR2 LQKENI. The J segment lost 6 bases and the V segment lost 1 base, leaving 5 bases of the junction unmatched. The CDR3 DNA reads TGTGCCAGCTCACCACTTGGACAGGGACCCAATGAGCAGTTCTTC. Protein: CASSPLGQGPNEQFF.

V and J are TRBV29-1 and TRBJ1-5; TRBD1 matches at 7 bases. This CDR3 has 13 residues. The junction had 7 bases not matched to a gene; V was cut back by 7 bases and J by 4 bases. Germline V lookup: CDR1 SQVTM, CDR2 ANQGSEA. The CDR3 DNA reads TGCAGCGCCTCCCCGGGACAGAATCAGCCCCAGCATTTT. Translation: CSASPGQNQPQHF. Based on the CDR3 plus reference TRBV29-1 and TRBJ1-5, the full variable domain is SAVISQKPSRDICQRGTSLTIQCQVDSQVTMMFWYRQQPGQSLTLIATANQGSEATYESGFVIDKFPISRPNLTFSTLTVSNMSPEDSSIYLCSASPGQNQPQHFGDGTRLSIL.

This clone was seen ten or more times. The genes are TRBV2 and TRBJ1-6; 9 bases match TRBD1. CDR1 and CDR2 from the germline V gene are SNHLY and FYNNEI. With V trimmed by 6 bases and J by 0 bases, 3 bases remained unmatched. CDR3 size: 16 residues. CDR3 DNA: TGTGCCAGCAGGGGACAGGGTGCCTCCTATAATTCACCCCTCCACTTT. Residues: CASRGQGASYNSPLHF.

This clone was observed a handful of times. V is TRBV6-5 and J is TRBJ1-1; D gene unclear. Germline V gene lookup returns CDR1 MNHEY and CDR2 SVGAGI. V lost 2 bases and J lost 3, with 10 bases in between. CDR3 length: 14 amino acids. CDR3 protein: CASSYTGEDTEAFF. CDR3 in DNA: TGTGCCAGCAGTTACACCGGTGAGGACACTGAAGCTTTCTTT.

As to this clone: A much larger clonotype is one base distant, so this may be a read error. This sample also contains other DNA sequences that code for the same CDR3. The CDR3 region has the DNA TGTGCCAGCAGCCCCAGGGGCTCCTACGAGCAGTACTTC. Protein product: CASSPRGSYEQYF. This chain uses TRBV7-9 with TRBJ2-7; maybe TRBD1 (6 bases). Germline V gene sequence: CDR1 SEHNR, CDR2 FQNEAQ (reference sequence). Trimming removed 5 bases at V and 0 bases at J, with 8 bases between. There are 13 residues in the CDR3.

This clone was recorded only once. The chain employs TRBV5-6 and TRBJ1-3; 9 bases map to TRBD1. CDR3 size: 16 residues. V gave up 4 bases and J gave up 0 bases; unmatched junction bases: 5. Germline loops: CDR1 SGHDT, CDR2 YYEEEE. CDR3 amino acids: CASSGTGRPSGNTIYF. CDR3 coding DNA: TGTGCCAGCAGCGGGACAGGGAGGCCCTCTGGAAACACCATATATTTT.

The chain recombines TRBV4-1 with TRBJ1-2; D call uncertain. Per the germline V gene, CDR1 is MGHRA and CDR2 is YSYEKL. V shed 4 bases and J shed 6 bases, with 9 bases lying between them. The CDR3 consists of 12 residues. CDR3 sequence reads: CASSPGRDGYTF. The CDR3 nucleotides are TGCGCCAGCAGCCCTGGCCGGGATGGCTACACCTTC.

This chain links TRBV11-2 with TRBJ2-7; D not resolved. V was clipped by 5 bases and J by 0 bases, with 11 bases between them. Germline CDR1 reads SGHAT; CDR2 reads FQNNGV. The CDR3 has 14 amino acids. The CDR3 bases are TGTGCCAGCAGCCCCGACACCAACTCCTACGAGCAGTACTTC. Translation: CASSPDTNSYEQYF.

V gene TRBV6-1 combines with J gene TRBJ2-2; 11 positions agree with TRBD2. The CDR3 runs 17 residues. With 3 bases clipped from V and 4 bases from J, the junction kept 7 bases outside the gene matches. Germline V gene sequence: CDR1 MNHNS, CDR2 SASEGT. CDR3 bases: TGTGCCAGCAGTGACCCACTAGCGGGGGAGGTCACCGGGGAGCTGTTTTTT. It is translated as CASSDPLAGEVTGELFF.

CDR3 loop: CASKVRGPRDTEAFF. The CDR3 nucleotides read TGTGCCAGCAAGGTCAGGGGGCCTAGGGACACTGAAGCTTTCTTT. The chain recombines TRBV6-5 with TRBJ1-1; 8 bases fit TRBD1. V was clipped by 7 bases and J by 3 bases; unmatched bases: 10. The germline V gene encodes CDR1 MNHEY and CDR2 SVGAGI. The CDR3 spans 15 residues.

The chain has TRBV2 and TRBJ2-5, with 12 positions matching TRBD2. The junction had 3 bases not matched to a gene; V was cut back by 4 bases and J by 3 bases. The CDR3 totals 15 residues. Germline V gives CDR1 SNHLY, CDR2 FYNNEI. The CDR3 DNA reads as TGTGCCAGCAGTGGACGGACTAGCGGGAAAGAGACCCAGTACTTC. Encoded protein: CASSGRTSGKETQYF.

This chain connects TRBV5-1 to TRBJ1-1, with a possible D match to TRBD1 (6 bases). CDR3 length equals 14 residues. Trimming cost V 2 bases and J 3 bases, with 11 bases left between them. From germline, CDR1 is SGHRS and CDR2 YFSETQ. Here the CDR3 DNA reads TGCGCCAGCAGCTTACCAGGGGCCTACACTGAAGCTTTCTTT. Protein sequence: CASSLPGAYTEAFF.

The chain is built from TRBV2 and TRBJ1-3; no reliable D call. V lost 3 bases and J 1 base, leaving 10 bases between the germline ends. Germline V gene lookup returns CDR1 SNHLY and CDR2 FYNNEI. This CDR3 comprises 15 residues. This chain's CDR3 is CASSEGQVSGNTIYF. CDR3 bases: TGTGCCAGCAGTGAGGGCCAGGTTTCTGGAAACACCATATATTTT.

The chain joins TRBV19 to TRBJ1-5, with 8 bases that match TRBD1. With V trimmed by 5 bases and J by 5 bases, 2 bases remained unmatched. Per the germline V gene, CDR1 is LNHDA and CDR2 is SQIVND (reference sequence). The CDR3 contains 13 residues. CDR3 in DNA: TGTGCCAGTAGTGAGGACAGGGATCAGCCCCAGCATTTT. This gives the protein CASSEDRDQPQHF. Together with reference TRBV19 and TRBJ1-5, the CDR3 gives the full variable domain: DGGITQSPKYLFRKEGQNVTLSCEQNLNHDAMYWYRQDPGQGLRLIYYSQIVNDFQKGDIAEGYSVSREKKESFPLTVTSAQKNPTAFYLCASSEDRDQPQHFGDGTRLSIL.